This is a list of T cell receptor beta chains from one sample in a study of blood T cell repertoires in COVID-19. TCRdb keeps only in-frame clones here, not all; method: immunoSEQ multiplex PCR. The table lists over 30,000 clones, about 90% of them singletons. The material sequenced was peripheral blood. All receptors derive from a human donor in a cohort sampled during active COVID-19. Both conserved end residues are part of each CDR3. The D gene is left open where the match is weak. Size tells how often a clone was seen (once, few, many) or the class of an expanded clone, and some rows leave it out.

TRBD2,-,TRBV5-1,CASSVTAGVTDTQYF
-,once,TRBV5-1,CATSTRGGGGRADTQYF
TRBD2,-,TRBV11-3,CASSSSRGGGASDTQYF
-,-,TRBV28,CASSPGALNRPQHF
-,once,TRBV6-5,CASSYTGFQGNTEAFF
-,-,TRBV28,CASSSRQVGQETQYF
-,-,TRBV14,CASSQELGGANYGYTF
-,-,TRBV27,CASSFARVSYEQYF
TRBD1,-,TRBV7-9,CASSWGQGGTNTGELFF
-,once,TRBV19,CASRLSETQYF
TRBD2,-,TRBV28,CASSLRGGSGEQFF
TRBD2,-,TRBV7-2,CASSLAFSGRRDNEQFF
-,-,TRBV6-5,CASSYSGDYGYTF
-,-,TRBV18,CASSHRVNEKLFF
-,-,TRBV7-3,CASSTGSGLADTQYF
TRBD2,-,TRBV5-8,CASSLTSGGANEQFF
TRBD1,-,TRBV19,CASKAGGAGELFF
TRBD2,few,TRBV7-9,CASSLQRGGGNEQFF
-,-,TRBV28,CASLGETPLTSSYEQYF
TRBD2,-,TRBV5-1,CASSLVAGGGDNEQFF
TRBD2,-,TRBV5-1,CASSSAAGDTDTQYF
-,-,TRBV6-5,CASSRGSSYNEQFF
TRBD1,-,TRBV7-2,CASSSPTGGDRETQYF
-,once,TRBV13,CASRGGSSYEQYF
-,-,TRBV23-1,CASKGPEGSSGNTIYF
TRBD1,-,TRBV5-4,CASSPTGSSYEQYF
TRBD2,few,TRBV24-1,CATSGPASGGYTGELFF
TRBD1,-,TRBV6-2/TRBV6-3,CASSSDRVSNSPLHF
TRBD2,once,TRBV5-1,CASSFGSRLAGYYNEQFF
-,-,TRBV7-9,CASSPAGIPYEQYF
-,once,TRBV2,CASMAGQETQYF
TRBD1,-,TRBV6-5,CASSYSRQGAIGGYTF
-,-,TRBV29-1,CSVEMGQKIRGAFF
-,-,TRBV19,CASTGRAGANVLTF
-,-,TRBV5-1,CASSLEVGDIGYYGYTF
-,few,TRBV3-1/TRBV3-2,CASSLKGKGIYEQYF
TRBD2,-,TRBV2,CASSEGSSGAFYNEQFF
-,-,TRBV4-2,CASSQDGNIQYF
-,once,TRBV10-1,CASSGLAGKQYF
-,-,TRBV7-9,CASSLDFGELFF
TRBD2,-,TRBV29-1,CSVEGGTTPTDTQYF
-,-,TRBV6-6,CASIGQADTQYF
-,-,TRBV5-4,CASSSTVGETQYF
TRBD2,few,TRBV6-5,CASSPRGGREQFF
TRBD2,-,TRBV10-1,CASWGLAGWGELFF
-,-,TRBV27,CASSLGGNSPLHF
TRBD2,-,TRBV7-2,CASSLSLAGVGEQYF
TRBD2,-,TRBV5-4,CASSRLAGGAPQETQYF
TRBD1,-,TRBV4-1,CASSQETGVGDEQYF